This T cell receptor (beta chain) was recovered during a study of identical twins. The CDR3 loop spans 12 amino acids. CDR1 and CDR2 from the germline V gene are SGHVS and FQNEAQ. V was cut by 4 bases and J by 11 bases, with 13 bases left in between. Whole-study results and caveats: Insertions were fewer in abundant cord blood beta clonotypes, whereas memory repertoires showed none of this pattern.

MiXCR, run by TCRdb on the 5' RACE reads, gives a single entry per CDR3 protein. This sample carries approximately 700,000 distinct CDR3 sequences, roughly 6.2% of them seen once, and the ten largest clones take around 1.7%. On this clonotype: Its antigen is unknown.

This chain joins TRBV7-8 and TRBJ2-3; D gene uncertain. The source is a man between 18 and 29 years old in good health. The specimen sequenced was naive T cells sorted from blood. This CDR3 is CASSSPVGQQYF. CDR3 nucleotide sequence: TGTGCCAGCAGCTCTCCGGTCGGCCAGCAGTATTTT.